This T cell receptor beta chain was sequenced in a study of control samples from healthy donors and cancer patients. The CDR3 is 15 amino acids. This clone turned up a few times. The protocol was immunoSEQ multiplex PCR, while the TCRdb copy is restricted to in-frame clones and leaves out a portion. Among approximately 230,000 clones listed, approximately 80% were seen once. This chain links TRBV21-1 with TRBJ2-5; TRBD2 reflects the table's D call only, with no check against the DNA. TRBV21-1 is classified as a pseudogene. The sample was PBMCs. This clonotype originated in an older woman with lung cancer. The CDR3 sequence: CASSINGNPRETQYF. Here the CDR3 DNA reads TGTGCCAGCAGCATAAACGGGAACCCCAGGGAGACCCAGTACTTC.